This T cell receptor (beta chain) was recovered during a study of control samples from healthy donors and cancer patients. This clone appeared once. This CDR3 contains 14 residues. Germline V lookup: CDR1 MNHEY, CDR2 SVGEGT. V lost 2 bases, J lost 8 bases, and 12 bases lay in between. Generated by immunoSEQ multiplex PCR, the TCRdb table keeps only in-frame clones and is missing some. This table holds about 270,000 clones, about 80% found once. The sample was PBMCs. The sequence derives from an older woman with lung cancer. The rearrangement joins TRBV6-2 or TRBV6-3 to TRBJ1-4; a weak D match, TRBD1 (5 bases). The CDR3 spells CASSYTGGEEKLFF. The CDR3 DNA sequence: TGTGCCAGCAGTTACACGGGAGGGGAAGAAAAACTGTTTTTT.